This T cell receptor (beta chain) was found in a study of cytomegalovirus exposure and HLA in healthy donors. For the study at large: The 120 validation repertoires matched the 600 to 700 first-cohort repertoires in platform, a later analysis reported.

CDR1 is GTSNPN and CDR2 is SVGIG in the germline V gene (reference sequence). Trimming stripped 4 bases from V and 7 bases from J, with 17 bases between. The CDR3 spans 13 residues. The donors were part of the roughly 120-subject validation cohort, which stood apart from the approximately 670-subject first cohort. Sequenced by immunoSEQ multiplex PCR; TCRdb stores in-frame clones only, minus some. The sample consists of about 73,000 clones, approximately 96% of them appearing once. What was sequenced was PBMCs. J is TRBJ2-7 and V is TRBV30; D is perhaps TRBD1 (6 bases). The TCR originated in a man aged 18 to 35 in good health and CMV-seronegative. CDR3 sequence (DNA): TGTGCCTGGACGACCGGGACAAGTGGGGAGCAGTACTTC. Translation: CAWTTGTSGEQYF. Looking up the rest from reference TRBV30 and TRBJ2-7 gives the full variable domain: SQTIHQWPATLVQPVGSPLSLECTVEGTSNPNLYWYRQAAGRGLQLLFYSVGIGQISSEVPQNLSASRPQDRQFILSSKKLLLSDSGFYLCAWTTGTSGEQYFGPGTRLTVT.